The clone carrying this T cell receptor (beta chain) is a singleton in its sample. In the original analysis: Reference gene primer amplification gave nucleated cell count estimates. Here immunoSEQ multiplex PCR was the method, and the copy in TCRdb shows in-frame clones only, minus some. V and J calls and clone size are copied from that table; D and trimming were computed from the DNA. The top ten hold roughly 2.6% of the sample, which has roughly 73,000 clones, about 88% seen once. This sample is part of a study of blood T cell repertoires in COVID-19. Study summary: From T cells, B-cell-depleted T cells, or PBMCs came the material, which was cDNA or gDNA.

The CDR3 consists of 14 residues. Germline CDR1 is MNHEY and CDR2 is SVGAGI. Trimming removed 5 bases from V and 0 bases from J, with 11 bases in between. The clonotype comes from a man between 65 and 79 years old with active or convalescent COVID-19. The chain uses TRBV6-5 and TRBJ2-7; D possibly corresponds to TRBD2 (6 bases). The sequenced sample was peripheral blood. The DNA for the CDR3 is TGTGCCAGCAGTAGGGACTGGAGCTCCTACGAGCAGTACTTC. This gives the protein CASSRDWSSYEQYF.